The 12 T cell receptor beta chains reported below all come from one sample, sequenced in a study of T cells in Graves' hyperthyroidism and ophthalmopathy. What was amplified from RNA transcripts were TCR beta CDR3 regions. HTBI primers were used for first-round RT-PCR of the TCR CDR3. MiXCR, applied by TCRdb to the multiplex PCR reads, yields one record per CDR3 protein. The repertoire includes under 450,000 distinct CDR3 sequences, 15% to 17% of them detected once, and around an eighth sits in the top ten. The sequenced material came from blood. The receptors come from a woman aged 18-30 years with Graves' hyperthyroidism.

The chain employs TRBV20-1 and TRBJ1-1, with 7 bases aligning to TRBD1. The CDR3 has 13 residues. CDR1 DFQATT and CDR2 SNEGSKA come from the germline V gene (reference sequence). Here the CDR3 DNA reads TGCAGCGGGGAAGGGGGCGGGAACACTGAAGCTTTCTTT. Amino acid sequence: CSGEGGGNTEAFF.

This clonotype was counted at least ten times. CDR3 loop: CASSPEMVTYEQYF. CDR3 DNA sequence: TGTGCCAGCAGCCCTGAGATGGTAACCTACGAGCAGTACTTC. V gene TRBV3-1 combines with J gene TRBJ2-7; D is undetermined. Trimming took 4 bases from V and 2 from J, leaving 12 bases between them. This CDR3 is built from 14 residues. Germline V gives CDR1 LGHDT, CDR2 YNNKEL (reference sequence).

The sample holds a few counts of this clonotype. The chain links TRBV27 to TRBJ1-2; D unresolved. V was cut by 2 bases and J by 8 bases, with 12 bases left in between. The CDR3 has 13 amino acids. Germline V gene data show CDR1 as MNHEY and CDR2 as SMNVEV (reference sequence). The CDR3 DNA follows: TGTGCCAGCAGTTTAGACCCGACTTGGGGCTACACCTTC. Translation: CASSLDPTWGYTF.

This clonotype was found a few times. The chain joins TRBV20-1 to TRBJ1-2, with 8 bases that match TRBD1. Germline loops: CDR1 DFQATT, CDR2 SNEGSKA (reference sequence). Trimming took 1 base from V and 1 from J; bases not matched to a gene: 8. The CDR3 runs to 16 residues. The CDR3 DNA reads TGCAGTGCTAGAGTACCCCCGACAGGGGTTAACTATGGCTACACCTTC. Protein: CSARVPPTGVNYGYTF.

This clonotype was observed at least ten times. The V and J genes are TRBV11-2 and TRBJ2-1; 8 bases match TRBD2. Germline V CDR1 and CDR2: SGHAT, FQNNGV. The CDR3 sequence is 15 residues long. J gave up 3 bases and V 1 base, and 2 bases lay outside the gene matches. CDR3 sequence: CASSLVGGGYNEQFF. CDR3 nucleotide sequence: TGTGCCAGCAGCTTAGTCGGGGGGGGCTACAATGAGCAGTTCTTC. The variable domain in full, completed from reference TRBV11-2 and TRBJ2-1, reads EAGVAQSPRYKIIEKRQSVAFWCNPISGHATLYWYQQILGQGPKLLIQFQNNGVVDDSQLPKDRFSAERLKGVDSTLKIQPAKLEDSAVYLCASSLVGGGYNEQFFGPGTRLTVL.

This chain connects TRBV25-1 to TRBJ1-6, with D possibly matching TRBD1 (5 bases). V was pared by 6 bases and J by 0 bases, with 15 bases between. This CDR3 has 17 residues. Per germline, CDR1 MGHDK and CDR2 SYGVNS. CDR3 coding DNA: TGTGCCAGCAGGGGGGGGGAGAACAGCTCCTATAATTCACCCCTCCACTTT. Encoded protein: CASRGGENSSYNSPLHF. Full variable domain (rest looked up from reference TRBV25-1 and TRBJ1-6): EADIYQTPRYLVIGTGKKITLECSQTMGHDKMYWYQQDPGMELHLIHYSYGVNSTEKGDLSSESTVSRIRTEHFPLTLESARPSHTSQYLCASRGGENSSYNSPLHFGNGTRLTVT.

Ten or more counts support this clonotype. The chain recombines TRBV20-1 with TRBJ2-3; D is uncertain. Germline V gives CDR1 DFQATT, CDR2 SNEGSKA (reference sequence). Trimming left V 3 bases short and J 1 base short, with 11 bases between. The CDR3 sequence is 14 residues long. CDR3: CSASGARRTDTQYF. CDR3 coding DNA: TGCAGTGCTAGTGGAGCGAGACGCACAGATACGCAGTATTTT.

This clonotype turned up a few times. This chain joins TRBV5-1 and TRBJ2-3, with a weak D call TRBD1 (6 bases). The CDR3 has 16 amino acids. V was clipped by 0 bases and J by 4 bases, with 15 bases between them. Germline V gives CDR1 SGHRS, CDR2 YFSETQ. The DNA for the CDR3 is TGCGCCAGCAGCTTGGCACAGGGCTCCTATTCAGATACGCAGTATTTT. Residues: CASSLAQGSYSDTQYF. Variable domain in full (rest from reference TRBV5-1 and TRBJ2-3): KAGVTQTPRYLIKTRGQQVTLSCSPISGHRSVSWYQQTPGQGLQFLFEYFSETQRNKGNFPGRFSGRQFSNSRSEMNVSTLELGDSALYLCASSLAQGSYSDTQYFGPGTRLTVL.

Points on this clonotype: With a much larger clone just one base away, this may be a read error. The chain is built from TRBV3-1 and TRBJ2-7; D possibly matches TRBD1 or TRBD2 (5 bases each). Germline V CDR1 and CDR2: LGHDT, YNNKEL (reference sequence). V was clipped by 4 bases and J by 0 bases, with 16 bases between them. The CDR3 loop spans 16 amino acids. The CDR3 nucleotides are TGTGCCAGCAGCCCAAGATTGTCGGGGCTCTCCTACGAGCAGTACTTC. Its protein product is CASSPRLSGLSYEQYF.

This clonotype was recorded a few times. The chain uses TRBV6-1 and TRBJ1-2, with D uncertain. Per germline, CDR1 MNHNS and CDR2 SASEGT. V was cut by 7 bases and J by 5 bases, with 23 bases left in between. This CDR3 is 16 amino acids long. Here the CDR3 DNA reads TGTGCCAGCACCTCCGTTAGCGGACGTACAATTTATGGCTACACCTTC. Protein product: CASTSVSGRTIYGYTF.

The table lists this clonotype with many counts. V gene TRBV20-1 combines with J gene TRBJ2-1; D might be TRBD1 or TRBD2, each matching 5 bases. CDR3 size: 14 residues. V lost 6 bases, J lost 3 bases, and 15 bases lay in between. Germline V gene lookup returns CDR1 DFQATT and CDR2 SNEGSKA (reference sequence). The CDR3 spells CSAISGDHYNEQFF. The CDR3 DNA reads TGCAGTGCGATCTCCGGGGACCACTACAATGAGCAGTTCTTC.

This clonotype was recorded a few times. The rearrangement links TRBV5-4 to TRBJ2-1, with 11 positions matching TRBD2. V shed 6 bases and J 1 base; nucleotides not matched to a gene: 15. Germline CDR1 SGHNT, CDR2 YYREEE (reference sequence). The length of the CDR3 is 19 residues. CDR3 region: CASNRGRVAGGFSYNEQFF. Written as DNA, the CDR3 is TGTGCCAGCAACCGGGGGAGGGTAGCGGGGGGGTTTTCCTACAATGAGCAGTTCTTC.